These T cell receptor beta chains were read from a single sample in a study of T cell responses to AZD1222 COVID-19 vaccine. Repertoires were generated with immunoSEQ multiplex PCR, while TCRdb's copy carries only in-frame clones and drops some. The sample has some 130,000 clones; roughly 82% are singletons. The sample was peripheral blood, taken on day 0 of AZD1222 vaccination. These receptors came from an adult in good health. Both conserved end residues are part of each CDR3. The order of the fields is clone size, V gene, D gene, J gene, CDR3 DNA, CDR3 protein. A D gene is named only where the DNA matches it firmly. Expanded clones are given a class, and other clones once, few, many or no size at all.

once	TRBV6-1	.	TRBJ2-7	TGTGCCAGCAGTGAAGTTTCCTACGAGCAGTACTTC	CASSEVSYEQYF
.	TRBV28	TRBD1	TRBJ1-2	TGTGCCAGCAGTCCCGGACAGGGCGGTGTCTATGGCTACACCTTC	CASSPGQGGVYGYTF
.	TRBV29-1	.	TRBJ1-2	TGCAGCGTTGAAGAAAACGGCTACACCTTC	CSVEENGYTF
.	TRBV5-1	TRBD1	TRBJ1-1	TGCGCCAGCAGCCGAACTACAGGGGACACTGAAGCTTTCTTT	CASSRTTGDTEAFF
.	TRBV27	TRBD1	TRBJ2-1	TGTGCCACCAGGCGACAGGGGGCCTATGAGCAGTTCTTC	CATRRQGAYEQFF
.	TRBV9	.	TRBJ2-6	TGTGCCAGCAGTCCGGGACTGCTCAACTCAGCTGGGGCCAACGTCCTGACTTTC	CASSPGLLNSAGANVLTF
.	TRBV4-1	TRBD1	TRBJ1-2	TGCGCCAGCAGCCAGGACAGGGTTGGACTCCTCTATGGCTACACCTTC	CASSQDRVGLLYGYTF
.	TRBV19	.	TRBJ1-2	TGTGCCAGTAGTATAGATGACAGTGGCGGAAATGGCTACACCTTC	CASSIDDSGGNGYTF
.	TRBV30	.	TRBJ2-1	TGTGCCTGGAGTGGGGACAATGAGCAGTTCTTC	CAWSGDNEQFF
.	TRBV6-5	.	TRBJ1-2	TGTGCCAGCAGTCTAAAATCACGTTATGGCTACACCTTC	CASSLKSRYGYTF
.	TRBV3-1/TRBV3-2	.	TRBJ1-1	TGTGCCAGCAGCCAAACAGTGAACACTGAAGCTTTCTTT	CASSQTVNTEAFF
.	TRBV19	TRBD1	TRBJ1-1	TGTGCCAGTAGAAAACAGGGGTTCAACACTGAAGCTTTCTTT	CASRKQGFNTEAFF
.	TRBV11-3	.	TRBJ2-2	TGTGCCAGCAGTCGCACCCCGACCGGGGAGCTGTTTTTT	CASSRTPTGELFF
.	TRBV5-1	.	TRBJ2-7	TGCGCCAGCAGCCGGGAAACAGGGTTGTCCTACGAGCAGTACTTC	CASSRETGLSYEQYF
.	TRBV28	.	TRBJ2-2	TGTGCCAGCAGTTTAGGCGGCGGGGCCGGCACCGGGGAGCTGTTTTTT	CASSLGGGAGTGELFF
.	TRBV19	.	TRBJ1-5	TGTGCCAGTAGTATCCGTAACGGAAACAATCAGCCCCAGCATTTT	CASSIRNGNNQPQHF
.	TRBV12-3/TRBV12-4	.	TRBJ1-3	TGTGCCAGCAGCGGGGGGGGACTCGCCATATATTTT	CASSGGGLAIYF
.	TRBV29-1	TRBD1	TRBJ1-2	TGCAGCGTCCCCGGACAGGGCAACTATGGCTACACCTTC	CSVPGQGNYGYTF
.	TRBV9	TRBD1	TRBJ1-3	TGTGCCAGCAGCGCTCTGACAGGGTTCGCGGTTACTGGAAACACCATATATTTT	CASSALTGFAVTGNTIYF
.	TRBV3-1/TRBV3-2	TRBD1	TRBJ2-3	TGTGCCAGCAGCTATGGGACAGGCACAGATACGCAGTATTTT	CASSYGTGTDTQYF
.	TRBV11-2	.	TRBJ2-5	TGTGCCAGCAGCTCGCAGGGGGGAGAAGAGACCCAGTACTTC	CASSSQGGEETQYF
.	TRBV6-5	TRBD1	TRBJ2-1	TGTGCCAGCAGTTCAGGGGGCCGTGAGCAGTTCTTC	CASSSGGREQFF
once	TRBV7-9	.	TRBJ2-7	TGTGCCAGCAGCTCAACTCAGAGGGATATCTACGAGCAGTACTTC	CASSSTQRDIYEQYF
.	TRBV12-3/TRBV12-4	.	TRBJ1-1	TGTGCCAGCAGACGCCGGGCCAACACTGAAGCTTTCTTT	CASRRRANTEAFF
.	TRBV10-3	TRBD1	TRBJ1-2	TGTGCCATCAGCAGGGACAGGGCAAACTATGGCTACACCTTC	CAISRDRANYGYTF
.	TRBV2	.	TRBJ2-2	TGTGCCAGCAGTGAACAGGGTCTCACCGGGGAGCTGTTTTTT	CASSEQGLTGELFF
once	TRBV27	TRBD1	TRBJ1-3	TGTGCCAGCAGTACCCAGGGACAGGGGACTGGAAACACCATATATTTT	CASSTQGQGTGNTIYF
once	TRBV3-1/TRBV3-2	.	TRBJ2-1	TGTGCCAGCGGGGACACGAGCTCCTACAATGAGCAGTTCTTC	CASGDTSSYNEQFF
.	TRBV6-5	TRBD2	TRBJ2-7	TGTGCCAGCAGTACCGGGACTAGCTCCTACGAGCAGTACTTC	CASSTGTSSYEQYF
.	TRBV5-5	.	TRBJ1-4	TGTGCCAGCAGCTTGGGAGGGCCAGCAACTAATGAAAAACTGTTTTTT	CASSLGGPATNEKLFF
.	TRBV7-9	TRBD1	TRBJ1-2	TGTGCCAGCAGCTTAGCTACGGGGGACAGGTCCTACACCTTC	CASSLATGDRSYTF
.	TRBV20-1	.	TRBJ2-7	TGCAGTGCTAGTCGGGCGGCCTACTACGAGCAGTACTTC	CSASRAAYYEQYF
few	TRBV5-1	.	TRBJ2-5	TGCGCCAGCAGCTTGGATCCCGGAGCCCCGGAGACCCAGTACTTC	CASSLDPGAPETQYF
.	TRBV30	.	TRBJ1-2	TGTGCCTGGACGGGGGGGAACTATGGCTACACCTTC	CAWTGGNYGYTF
.	TRBV24-1	TRBD2	TRBJ2-5	TGTGCCACCAGTATAGCGGGGGGGCCAGAGACCCAGTACTTC	CATSIAGGPETQYF